The 10 T cell receptor beta chains reported below all come from one sample, sequenced in a study of blood T cell repertoires in COVID-19. Sequencing was performed with immunoSEQ multiplex PCR; in TCRdb, only in-frame clones are kept and a portion is missing. This sample has 150,000 to 250,000 clones, with 65% to 85% found just once. The specimen was PBMCs or T cells enriched from blood (not recorded which). All receptors come from a man in his forties who had recovered from COVID-19.

Comment on this clone: Germline is not matched at one junction end, which may reflect a read error. The chain carries TRBV7-7 and TRBJ2-5; D gene unclear. In germline, CDR1 is SSHAT, CDR2 FNYEAQ (reference sequence). The length of the CDR3 is 13 residues. The CDR3 loop reads CASSLALRETQYF. In DNA form, the CDR3 reads TGTGCTAGCAGCTTAGCATTGCGAGAGACCCAGTACTTC.

This chain links TRBV19 with TRBJ1-4, with 7 nucleotides matching TRBD1. V was clipped by 3 bases and J by 8 bases; unmatched bases: 6. Germline-derived CDR1 and CDR2 are LNHDA and SQIVND (reference sequence). CDR3 length equals 14 residues. The CDR3 coding sequence is TGTGCCAGTAGTATCGGGACAGAGGGCGAAAAACTGTTTTTT. This sequence encodes CASSIGTEGEKLFF.

V and J are TRBV10-3 and TRBJ1-1; D is uncertain. The germline CDR1 and CDR2 sequences are ENHRY and SYGVKD. The V end lost 4 bases, the J end lost 3 bases, and 9 bases lay between the germline ends. This CDR3 spans 13 amino acids. The CDR3 DNA is TGTGCCATCAGTGCCATGAGAGACACTGAAGCTTTCTTT. Its translation is CAISAMRDTEAFF.

The rearrangement joins TRBV5-4 to TRBJ1-6, with 9 bases identical to TRBD1. The CDR3 runs 18 residues. The junction had 16 bases not matched to a gene; V was cut back by 0 bases and J by 12 bases. Germline V CDR1 and CDR2: SGHNT, YYREEE (reference sequence). The CDR3 DNA follows: TGTGCCAGCAGCTTGGGCGGGGGACAGGGACCCAAAAGAGGACCCCTCCACTTT. This sequence encodes CASSLGGGQGPKRGPLHF.

The J gene is TRBJ2-3, the V gene TRBV10-3; 11 bases line up with TRBD2. The CDR3 runs 14 residues. Losses at the gene ends were 4 bases for V and 3 bases for J; bases not matched to a gene: 0. Germline V gene data show CDR1 as ENHRY and CDR2 as SYGVKD. The CDR3 DNA reads TGTGCCATCAGTGCTAGCGGGGGGACAGATACGCAGTATTTT. Translated: CAISASGGTDTQYF.

V gene TRBV19 combines with J gene TRBJ2-7, with 7 bases aligning to TRBD1. CDR1 is LNHDA, CDR2 SQIVND, per germline (reference sequence). The CDR3 is 14 amino acids. Trimming removed 4 bases from V and 2 bases from J; junction bases left unmatched: 5. The CDR3 sequence is CASSTWTGTYEQYF. CDR3 bases: TGTGCCAGTAGTACCTGGACAGGAACCTACGAGCAGTACTTC. The full variable domain, in which reference TRBV19 and TRBJ2-7 provide the parts outside the CDR3, is DGGITQSPKYLFRKEGQNVTLSCEQNLNHDAMYWYRQDPGQGLRLIYYSQIVNDFQKGDIAEGYSVSREKKESFPLTVTSAQKNPTAFYLCASSTWTGTYEQYFGPGTRLTVT.

The chain has TRBV6-4 and TRBJ2-1; TRBD2 aligns across 10 bases. There are 14 residues in the CDR3. V lost 8 bases and J lost 5; bases outside the gene matches: 6. Germline CDR1 reads MRHNA; CDR2 reads SNTAGT. The chain's CDR3 is CASAGTSENNEQFF. CDR3 DNA sequence: TGTGCCAGCGCCGGGACTAGCGAAAACAATGAGCAGTTCTTC.

V is TRBV7-8 and J is TRBJ1-2, with TRBD1 identical over 9 bases. V lost 5 bases and J lost 8; bases outside the gene matches: 9. The germline V gene has CDR1 SGHVS and CDR2 FQNEAQ. This CDR3 is built from 14 residues. The CDR3 spells CASSITGGAGGYTF. Here the CDR3 DNA reads TGTGCCAGCAGCATAACAGGGGGCGCGGGCGGCTACACCTTC.

V usage is TRBV7-8 and J usage is TRBJ1-2, with 10 positions matching TRBD1. The CDR3 loop spans 18 amino acids. CDR1 SGHVS and CDR2 FQNEAQ come from the germline V gene. Trimming at V came to 0 bases and at J to 7 bases, leaving 14 bases not matched to a gene. CDR3 sequence (DNA): TGTGCCAGCAGCTTAGCCCGGGACAGGGGCCGTTCTCGGGGTGGCTACACCTTC. Protein product: CASSLARDRGRSRGGYTF.

This clone has a count of ten or more. V gene TRBV4-2 combines with J gene TRBJ1-2; perhaps TRBD1 as D (5 bases). The CDR3 length is 15 residues. The germline V and J ends were trimmed by 2 bases and 4 bases, with 14 bases remaining between them. Germline V gene sequence: CDR1 LGHNA, CDR2 YNFKEQ. The CDR3 coding sequence is TGTGCCAGCAGCCAAACAGGTCAGGTTGGCTATGGCTACACCTTC. Residues: CASSQTGQVGYGYTF.